This record concerns one T cell receptor (beta chain) sequence. These data are taken from a study of blood T cell repertoires in COVID-19. Looking at the study overall: Italy, Spain and the United States were the sources of the convalescent and acute COVID-19 samples. Sources were T cells, B-cell-depleted T cells, or PBMCs; the material itself was cDNA or gDNA.

Authors' analysis steps: For nucleated cells, counts were estimated from reference gene primer amplification. TCRdb's table, derived via immunoSEQ multiplex PCR, lists solely in-frame clones and lacks some. That table is the source of V, J and clone size, and D and trimming were worked out from the DNA. Of 150,000 to 200,000 clones listed, roughly 79% are singletons. Sequences were obtained from peripheral blood. The receptor's source is a woman older than 75 with acute or convalescent COVID-19.

CDR3 loop: CASSFRTGWAFF. The CDR3 DNA reads as TGTGCCAGCAGTTTCCGTACGGGATGGGCTTTCTTT. The J gene is TRBJ1-1, the V gene TRBV12-3 or TRBV12-4, with D unresolved. The CDR3 sequence is 12 residues long. Deletions cut 3 bases from V and 11 bases from J, with 13 bases between.